The 10 T cell receptor beta chains below were found in one sample sequenced in a study of blood T cell repertoires in COVID-19. Sequencing was performed with immunoSEQ multiplex PCR; in TCRdb, only in-frame clones are kept and a portion is missing. The data contain roughly 140,000 clones, about 87% of them singletons. The sample consisted of peripheral blood. The receptors stem from a human donor in a cohort sampled during active COVID-19.

This clone was observed a single time. The rearrangement joins TRBV6-5 to TRBJ2-1; 9 bases are shared with TRBD2. Germline CDR1 and CDR2: MNHEY and SVGAGI. This CDR3 comprises 15 residues. The V segment lost 0 bases and the J segment 7 bases; nucleotides outside the gene matches: 4. In DNA, the CDR3 is TGTGCCAGCAGTTACTCGCGGGGGGGCCAGAATGAGCAGTTCTTC. This gives the protein CASSYSRGGQNEQFF.

The chain joins TRBV11-2 to TRBJ1-6; no clear D gene. The V gene's germline CDR1 is SGHAT and CDR2 FQNNGV. This CDR3 comprises 13 residues. The germline V and J ends were trimmed by 3 bases and 11 bases, with 11 bases remaining between them. The CDR3 nucleotides read TGTGCCAGCAGCTTTACACGGGATCCACCCCTCCACTTT. Its translation is CASSFTRDPPLHF.

CDR3 in amino acids: CASHLGRGRAYEQYF. CDR3 DNA: TGCGCCAGTCACTTGGGGCGGGGGCGCGCCTACGAGCAGTACTTC. The V and J genes are TRBV10-2 and TRBJ2-7; perhaps TRBD2 as D (7 bases). V lost 9 bases and J 2 bases, leaving 20 bases between the germline ends. The CDR3 extends over 15 amino acids. The germline V gene encodes CDR1 WSHSY and CDR2 SAAADI.

The V and J genes are TRBV2 and TRBJ1-4; D remains unclear. This CDR3 spans 12 amino acids. With 7 bases removed from V and 8 bases from J, the gap between germline ends came to 11 bases. Germline assignment: CDR1 SNHLY and CDR2 FYNNEI. The CDR3 DNA reads as TGTGCCAGCATGGAGGAGGAGGAAAAACTGTTTTTT. This sequence encodes CASMEEEEKLFF.

V and J are TRBV10-2 and TRBJ1-5; maybe TRBD1 (6 bases). The germline V gene encodes CDR1 WSHSY and CDR2 SAAADI. CDR3 length: 14 amino acids. Trimming cost V 2 bases and J 1 base, with 6 bases left between them. The CDR3 protein is CASSEQGSNQPQHF. Here the CDR3 DNA reads TGCGCCAGCAGTGAGCAGGGGAGCAATCAGCCCCAGCATTTT.

Only one count was recorded for this clone. The rearrangement joins TRBV27 to TRBJ2-1; D is possibly TRBD1 (6 bases). V lost 8 bases and J lost 0, with 14 bases in between. The CDR3 runs to 15 residues. Germline V gene lookup returns CDR1 MNHEY and CDR2 SMNVEV (reference sequence). CDR3 amino acids: CASQMGANSYNEQFF. The CDR3, as DNA: TGTGCCAGCCAGATGGGGGCGAACTCCTACAATGAGCAGTTCTTC.

The rearrangement joins TRBV5-4 to TRBJ2-6; 9 positions agree with TRBD1. Germline CDR1 SGHNT, CDR2 YYREEE (reference sequence). CDR3 length: 14 amino acids. Unmatched junction bases numbered 6, after V lost 2 bases and J lost 12 bases. The DNA for the CDR3 is TGTGCCAGCAGCTTAGGGGACAGGGTCCCCGTCCTGACTTTC. This encodes CASSLGDRVPVLTF. Full variable domain (missing parts from reference TRBV5-4 and TRBJ2-6): ETGVTQSPTHLIKTRGQQVTLRCSSQSGHNTVSWYQQALGQGPQFIFQYYREEENGRGNFPPRFSGLQFPNYSSELNVNALELDDSALYLCASSLGDRVPVLTFGAGSRLTVL.

This rearrangement joins TRBV30 to TRBJ1-4; 10 positions agree with TRBD1. The CDR3 totals 14 residues. The trim removed 3 bases at V and 8 bases at J, leaving 6 bases unmatched. CDR1 GTSNPN and CDR2 SVGIG come from the germline V gene (reference sequence). CDR3 coding DNA: TGTGCCTGGAGCCCGGGACAGGGGCCGGAAAAACTGTTTTTT. Protein: CAWSPGQGPEKLFF.

The chain recombines TRBV2 with TRBJ2-2, with D perhaps TRBD2 (5 bases). The germline CDR1 and CDR2 sequences are SNHLY and FYNNEI. V was clipped by 7 bases and J by 5 bases, with 11 bases between them. This CDR3 has 13 amino acids. CDR3 protein: CASIRGITGELFF. The CDR3, as DNA: TGTGCCAGCATTCGAGGGATAACCGGGGAGCTGTTTTTT.

The genes are TRBV19 and TRBJ2-5, with a possible D match to TRBD2 (6 bases). V was clipped by 4 bases and J by 5 bases, with 14 bases between them. This CDR3 contains 14 residues. The germline V gene encodes CDR1 LNHDA and CDR2 SQIVND (reference sequence). The CDR3 DNA follows: TGTGCCAGTAGTACGATAGTGGGGGGTGAGACCCAGTACTTC. It codes for CASSTIVGGETQYF.